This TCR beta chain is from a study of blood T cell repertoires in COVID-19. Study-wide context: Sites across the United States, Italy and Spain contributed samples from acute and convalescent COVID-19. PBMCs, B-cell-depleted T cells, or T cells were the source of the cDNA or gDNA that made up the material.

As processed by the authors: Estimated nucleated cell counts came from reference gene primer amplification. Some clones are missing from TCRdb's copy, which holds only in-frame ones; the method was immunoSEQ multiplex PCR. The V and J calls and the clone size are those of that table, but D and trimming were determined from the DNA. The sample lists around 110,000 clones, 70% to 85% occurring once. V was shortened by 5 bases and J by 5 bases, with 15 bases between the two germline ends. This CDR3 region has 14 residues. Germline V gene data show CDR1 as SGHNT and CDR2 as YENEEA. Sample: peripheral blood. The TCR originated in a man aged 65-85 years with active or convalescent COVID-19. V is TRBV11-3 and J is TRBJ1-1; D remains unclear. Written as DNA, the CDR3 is TGTGCCAGCAGCCCTTCGAAAGGGAGGACTGAAGCTTTCTTT. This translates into CASSPSKGRTEAFF.